A selection of T cell receptor beta chains follows, all from one sample in a study of T cells in Graves' hyperthyroidism and ophthalmopathy. One entry per CDR3 protein results from TCRdb running MiXCR on the multiplex PCR reads. The table includes about 210,000 distinct CDR3 sequences, approximately 17% detected once. The sequenced material came from blood. The receptors shown here come from a man aged 50 or older with Graves' hyperthyroidism. Each CDR3 is given without its conserved first and last residue.

11	TRBV18	TRBJ2-7	ASSPTRGHEQY
13	TRBV5-1	TRBJ1-1	ASSLNPQGYTEAF
10	TRBV2	TRBJ2-2	ASITGPGELF
12	TRBV2	TRBJ2-3	ASILGGFTDTQY
13	TRBV20-1	TRBJ2-3	SARVGTGRADTQY
13	TRBV30	TRBJ2-1	ALNTGTGTANEQF
12	TRBV2	TRBJ1-1	ASSLQGSGTEAF
10	TRBV5-1	TRBJ2-1	ASSFQNNEQF
14	TRBV28	TRBJ2-3	ASSPRVAGVSDTQY
13	TRBV15	TRBJ1-1	ATSDRVEGGTEAF
13	TRBV7-3	TRBJ2-5	ASSLLGGWGETQY
12	TRBV27	TRBJ2-7	ASSFTDSLGEQY
11	TRBV29-1	TRBJ1-2	SVLTGYDYGYT
12	TRBV6-7	TRBJ2-2	ASSSRSNTGELF
12	TRBV2	TRBJ1-4	ASSDDRANEKLF
11	TRBV20-1	TRBJ2-5	PGYRVRGETQY
12	TRBV30	TRBJ1-3	ASETGLVGNTIY
12	TRBV2	TRBJ2-4	ASSVGGAKNIQY
10	TRBV20-1	TRBJ2-1	SAPAAPNEQF
12	TRBV18	TRBJ2-7	ATSRQGRAYEQY
11	TRBV27	TRBJ1-4	ASSDREGEKLF
11	TRBV9	TRBJ1-1	ASSVAQNTEAF
13	TRBV28	TRBJ1-2	ASSLPLGTGEGYT
13	TRBV30	TRBJ2-5	AWSPPGGNWETQY
13	TRBV2	TRBJ2-5	ASSQMTGREETQY
12	TRBV7-3	TRBJ1-2	ASSFDNQDYGYT
13	TRBV7-9	TRBJ2-5	ASSRYGAAQETQY
7	TRBV12-3/TRBV12-4	TRBJ2-5	ASIATQY
13	TRBV19	TRBJ1-5	ASSVRRGAIQPQH
14	TRBV7-2	TRBJ2-7	ASGLPRDRISYEQY
11	TRBV28	TRBJ2-5	ASRTGGRETQY
9	TRBV7-2	TRBJ2-1	ASSLREKQF
12	TRBV10-3	TRBJ2-5	ATALAGGRETQY
12	TRBV20-1	TRBJ2-3	SARDTNVWYTQY
11	TRBV2	TRBJ1-5	ASRKESNQPQH
11	TRBV20-1	TRBJ1-2	SATPGQGYGYT
10	TRBV7-9	TRBJ2-3	ASSADTDTQY
14	TRBV30	TRBJ1-1	AWSVLEGATNTEAF
13	TRBV19	TRBJ2-7	ASALTGTGTYEQY
10	TRBV20-1	TRBJ1-2	SAPRANYGYT
13	TRBV6-1	TRBJ1-1	ASSPTSTGGEVAF
13	TRBV13	TRBJ2-1	ASSLMAGNLDEQF
13	TRBV24-1	TRBJ2-1	ATSDHGRALNEQF
13	TRBV6-2/TRBV6-3	TRBJ2-7	ASSYGRGRSDEQY
14	TRBV12-3/TRBV12-4	TRBJ2-7	ASSFPGEEPLYEQY
12	TRBV20-1	TRBJ2-5	SARVGSGRETQY
14	TRBV20-1	TRBJ2-7	SARLRLAGRFLEQY
13	TRBV2	TRBJ2-3	ASSGWASGTDTQY
8	TRBV20-1	TRBJ2-7	SVALGRQY
12	TRBV10-1	TRBJ2-7	ASSENTRRDEQY
13	TRBV20-1	TRBJ2-5	SARDFAQGQETQY
13	TRBV5-1	TRBJ2-7	ASSLAGTGSYEQY
14	TRBV11-3	TRBJ2-2	ASSRRLAGGNGELF
15	TRBV30	TRBJ1-6	AWAPRSSPTYNSPLH
11	TRBV12-3/TRBV12-4	TRBJ1-1	ASSFGGTTEAF
13	TRBV4-1	TRBJ1-3	ASSLTGADGNTIY
11	TRBV12-5	TRBJ2-3	ASGLGTADTQY
11	TRBV29-1	TRBJ1-5	SVRQGGNQPQH
12	TRBV2	TRBJ2-5	ASTGTGNQETQY